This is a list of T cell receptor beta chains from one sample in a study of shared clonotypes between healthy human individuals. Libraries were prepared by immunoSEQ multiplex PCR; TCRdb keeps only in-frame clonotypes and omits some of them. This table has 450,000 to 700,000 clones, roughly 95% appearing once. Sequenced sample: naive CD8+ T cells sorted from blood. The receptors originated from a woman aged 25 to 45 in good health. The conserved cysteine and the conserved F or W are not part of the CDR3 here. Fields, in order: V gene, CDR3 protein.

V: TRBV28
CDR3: ASSPVPGGSYSYGYT

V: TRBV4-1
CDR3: ASTNWGSGANVLT

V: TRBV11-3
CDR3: ASSAGTGQPYEQY

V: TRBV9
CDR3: ASSGTGAPYNEQF

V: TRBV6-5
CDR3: ASSYVAGEDEQY

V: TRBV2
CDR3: ASSELGLYGQY

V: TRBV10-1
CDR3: ASSESKEGQHSNQPQH

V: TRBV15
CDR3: ATRGLNEQF

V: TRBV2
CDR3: ASSEDRGFYEQY

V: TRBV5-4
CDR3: ATGTGGIREQY

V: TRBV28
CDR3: ASSFLTENTEAF

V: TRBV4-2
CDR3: ASSQDPRTGMNTEAF

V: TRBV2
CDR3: ATTRGFDAGELF

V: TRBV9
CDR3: ASSEQGPNTEAF

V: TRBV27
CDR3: ASKPDGRGGYT

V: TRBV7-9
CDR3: ASRPPGGTDTQY

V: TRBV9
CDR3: ASSVVSAEAF

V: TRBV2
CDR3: ASTRVSGNTIY

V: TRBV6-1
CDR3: ASSVLAGGEDNEQF

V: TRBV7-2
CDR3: ASSYGTGTEKLF

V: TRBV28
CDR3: ASSLFEGEQF

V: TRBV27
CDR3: ASSLGWGTNYGYT

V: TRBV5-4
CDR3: ASSGWTGSTDTQY

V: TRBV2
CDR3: ASRGQGASGANVLT

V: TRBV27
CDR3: ASSFGGAPDEQY

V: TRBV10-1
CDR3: ASSDTPGRSNEKLF

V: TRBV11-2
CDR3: ASSSGTGYEQY

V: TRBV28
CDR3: ASSSSSVAQF